What follows are 5 T cell receptor beta chains derived from one specimen sequenced in a study of regulatory T cells in long-lasting Graves disease (dated by TCRdb to about 2021). The sample's time point label, decoded: newly diagnosed GD, antithyroid drugs for less than 3 months. RNA was extracted from PBMCs in TRIzol for both TCR sequencing and RNA sequencing. The library was generated by multiplex PCR. Sequencing instrument: Illumina HiSeq 4000. CDR3 regions were amplified by Arm-PCR with iRepertoire HTBI primers to construct TCR beta libraries. Clones were called with MiXCR by TCRdb after fastp trimmed the public reads at Q25, and only in-frame beta chains were retained. Merged by CDR3 protein, the rows form single entries marked with the most common genes and DNA. This sample has more than 300,000 distinct CDR3 sequences in its table, and about 11% of those were observed once. The ten largest account for approximately 19% of the sample.

The data also belong to a second study, concerning T cells in Graves' hyperthyroidism and ophthalmopathy.

Here the sequenced sample was peripheral blood mononuclear cells (PBMCs), taken at new diagnosis, from a patient treated with antithyroid drugs. The receptors were sampled from a woman younger than 35 with Graves disease. Donor details come from another sample of the same person, matched by shared clones.

This clonotype is a singleton in its sample. Possible read error: a much larger clone is one base away. This sequence joins TRBV2 and TRBJ2-7; 7 bases fit TRBD2. CDR1 is SNHLY and CDR2 is FYNNEI in the germline V gene. This CDR3 region has 18 residues. Trimming took 4 bases from V and 0 from J; bases not matched to a gene: 15. CDR3: CASSVRPILAAFSYEQYF. In DNA form, the CDR3 reads TGTGCCAGCAGTGTCCGACCCATCCTAGCGGCGTTCTCCTACGAGCAGTACTTC.

A remark on this clonotype: One base separates it from a far larger clone, so it is likely a read error. The chain employs TRBV3-1 and TRBJ2-1; 7 nucleotides agree with TRBD2. Losses at the gene ends were 2 bases for V and 10 bases for J; bases not matched to a gene: 11. The CDR3 sequence is 15 residues long. CDR1 and CDR2 from the germline V gene are LGHDT and YNNKEL (reference sequence). CDR3 DNA sequence: TGTGCCAGCAGCCAATGGGCTAGCGGATCCTACGAGCAGTTCTTC. Its translation is CASSQWASGSYEQFF.

Turning to this clonotype: This sequence may be a read error, since a much larger clone differs from it by one base. The gene calls are TRBV5-1 and TRBJ2-7; D unclear. The CDR3 loop spans 15 amino acids. CDR1 SGHRS and CDR2 YFSETQ come from the germline V gene. Trimming stripped 4 bases from V and 6 bases from J, with 20 bases between. Here the CDR3 reads CASSDADSVRSEQYF. The CDR3 nucleotides are TGCGCCAGCAGCGACGCCGACTCCGTCAGATCCGAGCAGTACTTC.

In this sample, this clonotype turned up many times. The chain couples TRBV6-1 to TRBJ2-1; 8 bases are a match to TRBD2. V trimming: 5 bases; J trimming: 7 bases; junction bases outside the gene matches: 13. Germline-derived CDR1 and CDR2 are MNHNS and SASEGT. The CDR3 totals 16 residues. CDR3 nucleotide sequence: TGTGCCAGCAGTCCCTCCGGGGGGGGACGTAAGAATGAGCAGTTCTTC. It specifies CASSPSGGGRKNEQFF.

With regard to this clonotype: With a much larger clone just one base away, this may be a read error. This chain connects TRBV9 to TRBJ2-1; the match to TRBD2 covers 11 bases. Germline V gene lookup returns CDR1 SGDLS and CDR2 YYNGEE. V lost 4 bases to trimming and J lost 2 bases; unmatched junction nucleotides: 11. The CDR3 spans 18 residues. This chain's CDR3 is CASSIGAASGRPYNEQFF. As DNA, the CDR3 is TGTGCCAGCAGCATAGGGGCCGCTAGCGGGAGGCCCTACAATGAGCAGTTCTTC.